The T cell receptor (beta chain) under discussion was sequenced for a study of beta chain features in type 1 diabetes. CDR1 and CDR2 (germline): MNHEY, SVGAGI. The CDR3 has 14 amino acids. V lost 4 bases, J lost 4 bases, and 13 bases lay in between. Expressed TCRB transcripts were sequenced, since all the RNA that had been isolated was reverse transcribed. Sequenced by immunoSEQ multiplex PCR; TCRdb stores in-frame clones only, minus some. Of some 410,000 clones listed, 11% were seen once; the top ten hold more than 0.045%. The sequenced material came from naive CD4+ T cells from blood. The V and J genes are TRBV6-5 and TRBJ1-2; weak D call: TRBD1 (5 bases). This clonotype was sampled from a woman under 30 in good health. The CDR3 DNA reads TGTGCCAGCAGTTTTTCCGACAGCGGCTATGGCTACACCTTC. Amino acids: CASSFSDSGYGYTF.